The rows below give T cell receptor beta chains drawn from one sample of a study of control samples from healthy donors and cancer patients. The repertoire was sequenced with immunoSEQ multiplex PCR; TCRdb's copy has only in-frame clones and lacks some. The repertoire holds around 250,000 clones, over 75% seen once, with about 14% in the top ten. What was sequenced was PBMCs. The receptors shown here come from a woman aged 55 to 70 with lung cancer. CDR3s include the opening cysteine and the closing phenylalanine or tryptophan. The D gene is left open where the match is weak. Expanded clones get a size class; other rows say once, few or many, or leave the size out.

-,-,TRBV19,TRBJ1-2,TGTGCCAGTAGTAAATGGTTTCAGGGAGTGAGCTATGGCTACACCTTC,CASSKWFQGVSYGYTF
-,-,TRBV6-5,TRBJ1-1,TGTGCCAGCAGTTACCAAGGGACGGGGCCGGCTTTCTTT,CASSYQGTGPAFF
once,-,TRBV10-1,TRBJ2-2,TGCGCCAGCAGTGAGTCTGGGGAGCTGTTTTTT,CASSESGELFF
-,TRBD1,TRBV7-9,TRBJ2-7,TGTGCCAGCAGCTTATTTGGGACAGGGGCCCACGAGCAGTACTTC,CASSLFGTGAHEQYF
-,-,TRBV3-1/TRBV3-2,TRBJ1-2,TGTGCCAGCAGCCCCATTTCAGCAGGGATAGGCTACACCTTC,CASSPISAGIGYTF
-,-,TRBV7-9,TRBJ1-3,TGTGCCAGCAGCTTAGGGACCTTCCCAAACACCATATATTTT,CASSLGTFPNTIYF
few,TRBD1,TRBV6-6,TRBJ1-4,TGTGCCAGCAGAAGACAGGGGGCGAGTGAAAAACTGTTTTTT,CASRRQGASEKLFF
-,-,TRBV28,TRBJ2-7,TGTGCCAGCAGGCGGCAGGCCACCTACGAGCAGTACTTC,CASRRQATYEQYF
-,TRBD2,TRBV4-2,TRBJ2-7,TGTGCCAGCAGCCATCAGAGCGGGAGGGCCTCGTCAGAGCAGTACTTC,CASSHQSGRASSEQYF
-,TRBD1,TRBV3-1/TRBV3-2,TRBJ1-4,TGTGCCAGCAGCTTCCGGACAGGACCGAGGTATCCGGAAAAACTGTTTTTT,CASSFRTGPRYPEKLFF
once,TRBD1,TRBV6-6,TRBJ1-3,TGTGCCAGCACCGGACCGGGACAGGGCTTCACCATATATTTT,CASTGPGQGFTIYF
-,-,TRBV3-1/TRBV3-2,TRBJ1-3,TGTGCCAGCAGCCAAGAGTTGCGCTCTGGAAACACCATATATTTT,CASSQELRSGNTIYF
-,-,TRBV6-5,TRBJ1-1,TGTGCCAGCAGATCCCCCGACAGGCTCGAAGCTTTCTTT,CASRSPDRLEAFF
-,-,TRBV2,TRBJ1-5,TGTGCCAGCAGTGGGGACCGGGGCGAGCCCCAGCATTTT,CASSGDRGEPQHF
-,-,TRBV7-9,TRBJ1-2,TGTGCCAGCAGCTTATGGGGGAGCCCGGGCTCCTATGGCTACACCTTC,CASSLWGSPGSYGYTF
-,TRBD2,TRBV5-1,TRBJ2-3,TGCGCCAGCAGCATAAGCGGGGGGACTAGCACAGATACGCAGTATTTT,CASSISGGTSTDTQYF
-,TRBD1,TRBV15,TRBJ1-1,TGTGCCACCAGCAGAGAGCGAGGACAGGGCACTGAAGCTTTCTTT,CATSRERGQGTEAFF
-,-,TRBV9,TRBJ1-1,TGTGCCAGCAGCGTAATAGGCACTGAAGCTTTCTTT,CASSVIGTEAFF
-,TRBD1,TRBV6-6,TRBJ1-1,TGTGCCAGCAGCAACGAGGCAGGGGGCGCGGGTACTGAAGCTTTCTTT,CASSNEAGGAGTEAFF
once,-,TRBV7-2,TRBJ1-2,TGTGCCAGCAGCCCCGGACAGAGCTATGGCTACACCTTC,CASSPGQSYGYTF
few,-,TRBV5-6,TRBJ2-1,TGTGCCAGCAGCTTCGGACCGGCCCTGTTCTTC,CASSFGPALFF
-,-,TRBV25-1,TRBJ1-2,TGTGCCAGCAGTCCCGGGGCAGGGGATGGCTACACCTTC,CASSPGAGDGYTF
once,TRBD1,TRBV27,TRBJ1-2,TGTGCCAGCAGTTCCGGGACAGGGAGTGCTGGCTACACCTTC,CASSSGTGSAGYTF
-,-,TRBV20-1,TRBJ2-3,TGCAGTGCTAGTGGGACTCCCGGAAGCACAGATACGCAGTATTTT,CSASGTPGSTDTQYF
-,-,TRBV18,TRBJ1-5,TGTGCCAGCTCGGCAGGGATGGGAGATCAGCCCCAGCATTTT,CASSAGMGDQPQHF
-,-,TRBV27,TRBJ2-7,TGTGCCAGCAGTTTGGCCCTCGGGTACGAGCAGTACTTC,CASSLALGYEQYF
once,-,TRBV5-1,TRBJ1-1,TGCGCCAGCAGCTTTCTGCCGGGGACCCTCATGAACACTGAAGCTTTCTTT,CASSFLPGTLMNTEAFF
few,TRBD1,TRBV6-5,TRBJ2-3,TGTGCCAGCAGATCTACCGGGACAGGGGAGTATTTT,CASRSTGTGEYF
few,TRBD1,TRBV30,TRBJ2-3,TGTGCCTTCGGACAGGGAGCTGGCACAGATACGCAGTATTTT,CAFGQGAGTDTQYF
-,TRBD2,TRBV11-3,TRBJ2-3,TGTGCCAGCAGCCCGGAAGGACTAGCGGGAGATACGCAGTATTTT,CASSPEGLAGDTQYF
-,TRBD2,TRBV6-1,TRBJ2-5,TGTGCCAGCAGTGAATCCCTAGCGGGAGTGGGAGAGACCCAGTACTTC,CASSESLAGVGETQYF
-,-,TRBV5-1,TRBJ1-1,TGCGCCAGCAGCTTGACAGGATTTAACACTGAAGCTTTCTTT,CASSLTGFNTEAFF
-,-,TRBV7-8,TRBJ1-4,TGTGCCAGCAGACACCTAGAGGACGAAGGATTGTATGAAAAACTGTTTTTT,CASRHLEDEGLYEKLFF
-,TRBD1,TRBV10-3,TRBJ1-5,TGTGCCATCAGCCGACAGGGAGACAATCAGCCCCAGCATTTT,CAISRQGDNQPQHF
-,-,TRBV30,TRBJ2-5,TGTGCCTGGAAGAAGGAACCGGCACAAGAGACCCAGTACTTC,CAWKKEPAQETQYF
-,TRBD2,TRBV6-6,TRBJ2-7,TGTGCCAGCAGTAAAGGGACTAGCGGGGCACCCCGCGAGCAGTACTTC,CASSKGTSGAPREQYF
-,TRBD2,TRBV18,TRBJ2-1,TGTGCCAGCTCACCAATGCTAGCGGGAACCTACAATGAGCAGTTCTTC,CASSPMLAGTYNEQFF
-,-,TRBV7-9,TRBJ1-3,TGTGCCAGCAGCCCTACAGGATCCGGAAACACCATATATTTT,CASSPTGSGNTIYF
-,-,TRBV5-1,TRBJ2-3,TGCGCCAGCAGCACGGGGGAGACCGATACGCAGTATTTT,CASSTGETDTQYF
-,TRBD1,TRBV19,TRBJ1-5,TGTGCCAGTACCAAACCGGGACAGGGAGGGACAACCCAGCATTTT,CASTKPGQGGTTQHF
-,-,TRBV7-9,TRBJ1-4,TGTGCCAGCAGCTTACCCGGGACCTCGAAGGGGAAACTGTTTTTT,CASSLPGTSKGKLFF
many,-,TRBV7-2,TRBJ1-1,TGTGCCAGCACCGGACAGATGAACACTGAAGCTTTCTTT,CASTGQMNTEAFF
-,-,TRBV28,TRBJ2-7,TGTGCCAGCAGTTTTATAACAGGAGGGATCTTCGAGCAGTACTTC,CASSFITGGIFEQYF
-,TRBD2,TRBV3-1/TRBV3-2,TRBJ2-3,TGTGCCAGCAGCTTCATACCCCTAGCGGGAGGCGCAGATACGCAGTATTTT,CASSFIPLAGGADTQYF
-,-,TRBV18,TRBJ1-3,TGTGCCAGCTCACCCATAGTTATCAGCTCTGGAAACACCATATATTTT,CASSPIVISSGNTIYF
-,-,TRBV7-9,TRBJ1-5,TGTGCCAGCAGCTTAGCACCTAATCAGCCCCAGCATTTT,CASSLAPNQPQHF
-,TRBD1,TRBV28,TRBJ1-5,TGTGCCAGCACCGAACAGGGGGCCGGCAATCAGCCCCAGCATTTT,CASTEQGAGNQPQHF
-,-,TRBV6-2/TRBV6-3,TRBJ1-5,TGTGCCAGCAGTTACTCGAGTAGGGTGGGGGTCAATCAGCCCCAGCATTTT,CASSYSSRVGVNQPQHF
-,-,TRBV12-3/TRBV12-4,TRBJ1-3,TGTGCCAGCAGGGCCGGTGGAAACACCATATATTTT,CASRAGGNTIYF